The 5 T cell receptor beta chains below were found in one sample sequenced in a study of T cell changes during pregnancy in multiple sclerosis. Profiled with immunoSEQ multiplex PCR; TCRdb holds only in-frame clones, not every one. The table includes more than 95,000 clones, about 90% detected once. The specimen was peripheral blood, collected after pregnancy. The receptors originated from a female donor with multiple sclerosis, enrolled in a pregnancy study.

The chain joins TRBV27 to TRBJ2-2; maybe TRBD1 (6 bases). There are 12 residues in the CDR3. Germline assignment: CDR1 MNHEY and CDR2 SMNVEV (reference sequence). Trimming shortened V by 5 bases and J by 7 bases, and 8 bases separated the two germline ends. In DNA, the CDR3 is TGTGCCAGCAGTCCCAGGGGCGGGGAGCTGTTTTTT. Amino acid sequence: CASSPRGGELFF.

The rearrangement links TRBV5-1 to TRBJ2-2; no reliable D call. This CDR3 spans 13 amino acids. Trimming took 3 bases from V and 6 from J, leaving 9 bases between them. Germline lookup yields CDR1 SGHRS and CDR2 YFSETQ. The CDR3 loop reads CASSSTVAGELFF. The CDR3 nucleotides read TGCGCCAGCAGCTCAACAGTTGCCGGGGAGCTGTTTTTT.

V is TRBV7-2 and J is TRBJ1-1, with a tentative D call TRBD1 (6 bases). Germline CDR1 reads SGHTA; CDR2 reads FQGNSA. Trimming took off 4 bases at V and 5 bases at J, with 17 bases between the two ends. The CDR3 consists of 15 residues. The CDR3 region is CASSSNRVIETEAFF. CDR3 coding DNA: TGTGCCAGCAGCTCCAACAGGGTTATTGAAACTGAAGCTTTCTTT. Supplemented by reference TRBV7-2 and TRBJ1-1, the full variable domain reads GAGVSQSPSNKVTEKGKDVELRCDPISGHTALYWYRQSLGQGLEFLIYFQGNSAPDKSGLPSDRFSAERTGGSVSTLTIQRTQQEDSAVYLCASSSNRVIETEAFFGQGTRLTVV.

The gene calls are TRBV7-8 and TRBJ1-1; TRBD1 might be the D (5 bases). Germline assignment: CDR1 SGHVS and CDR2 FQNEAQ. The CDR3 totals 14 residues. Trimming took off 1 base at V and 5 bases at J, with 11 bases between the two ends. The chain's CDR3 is CASSLVAGRTEAFF. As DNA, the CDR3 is TGTGCCAGCAGCTTAGTAGCAGGGAGGACTGAAGCTTTCTTT.

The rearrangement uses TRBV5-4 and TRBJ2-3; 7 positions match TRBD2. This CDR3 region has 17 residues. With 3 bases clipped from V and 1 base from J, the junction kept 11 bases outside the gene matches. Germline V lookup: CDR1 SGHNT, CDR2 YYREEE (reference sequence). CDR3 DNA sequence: TGTGCCAGCAGCTCTTCAGGACGGGGGGAGGGCACAGATACGCAGTATTTT. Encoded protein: CASSSSGRGEGTDTQYF.